The 22 T cell receptor beta chains presented below share a single source sample, sequenced in a study of OX40 agonist ivuxolimab in advanced cancers. Assay: immunoSEQ multiplex PCR; the TCRdb copy retains only in-frame clones and omits some. Of 9,500 to 15,000 clones detected, about 85% appear once; the ten largest clones hold approximately 19%. This specimen consisted of CD4+ or CD8+ T cells sorted from blood, obtained in a trial of the OX40 agonist ivuxolimab. The receptors come from an adult with an advanced solid tumor such as melanoma, head and neck, liver or kidney cancer.

V is TRBV11-3 and J is TRBJ2-1; 9 bases are shared with TRBD2. J was trimmed by 8 bases and V by 5 bases; bases with no gene match: 19. Germline assignment: CDR1 SGHNT and CDR2 YENEEA. The CDR3 contains 18 residues. This CDR3 is CASSMEARGSGGWDEQFF. The DNA for the CDR3 is TGTGCCAGCAGCATGGAGGCTCGGGGTAGCGGGGGTTGGGATGAGCAGTTCTTC.

The CDR3 here is CASSERVGGSGANVLTF. Here the CDR3 DNA reads TGTGCCAGCAGTGAACGGGTAGGGGGCTCTGGGGCCAACGTCCTGACTTTC. The V and J genes are TRBV2 and TRBJ2-6; possibly TRBD1 for D (6 bases). CDR3 size: 17 residues. V was cut by 2 bases and J by 0 bases, with 11 bases left in between. Germline V lookup: CDR1 SNHLY, CDR2 FYNNEI.

This clone was seen more than once but under ten times. The chain links TRBV28 to TRBJ2-1; a possible D gene is TRBD2 (7 bases). From germline, CDR1 is MDHEN and CDR2 SYDVKM. V was trimmed by 6 bases and J by 7 bases, leaving 25 bases between them. The CDR3 is 17 amino acids. CDR3 DNA sequence: TGTGCCAGCAGCCTGACGGGGGGCGGCCTGTTGGGGAATGAGCAGTTCTTC. Translated, it gives CASSLTGGGLLGNEQFF. Complete variable domain (other parts from reference TRBV28 and TRBJ2-1): DVKVTQSSRYLVKRTGEKVFLECVQDMDHENMFWYRQDPGLGLRLIYFSYDVKMKEKGDIPEGYSVSREKKERFSLILESASTNQTSMYLCASSLTGGGLLGNEQFFGPGTRLTVL.

This clone has a handful of counts. The genes are TRBV9 and TRBJ2-7; TRBD1 might be the D (6 bases). V was clipped by 4 bases and J by 1 base, with 12 bases between them. Looked up from germline, CDR1 is SGDLS and CDR2 is YYNGEE. The length of the CDR3 is 14 residues. In nucleotides, the CDR3 is TGTGCCAGCAGCCCAGAGGACAGTTCCTACGAGCAGTACTTC. Translating gives CASSPEDSSYEQYF.

The chain uses TRBV9 and TRBJ1-1; no reliable D call. With 0 bases removed from V and 1 base from J, the gap between germline ends came to 7 bases. The CDR3 has 14 residues. Germline-derived CDR1 and CDR2 are SGDLS and YYNGEE. The CDR3 sequence is CASSVATANTEAFF. CDR3 nucleotides: TGTGCCAGCAGCGTAGCTACTGCGAACACTGAAGCTTTCTTT.

In this sample, this clone turned up once. V usage is TRBV10-1 and J usage is TRBJ2-3, with D possibly matching TRBD2 (6 bases). The CDR3 has 14 residues. With 2 bases removed from V and 5 bases from J, the gap between germline ends came to 11 bases. The germline CDR1 and CDR2 sequences are WNHNN and SYGVQD (reference sequence). DNA of the CDR3: TGCGCCAGCAGTGAGAGGCCGGGGGAAGATACGCAGTATTTT. Its protein product is CASSERPGEDTQYF.

With regard to this clone: Germline is not matched at one junction end, which may reflect a read error. The rearrangement uses TRBV4-3 and TRBJ2-5; D is perhaps TRBD1 (6 bases). The CDR3 covers 16 residues. Germline V gene lookup returns CDR1 LGHNA and CDR2 YSLEER. The CDR3 region has the DNA TGCGCCAACAGCCAAGATTCCCCGACAGGTCAAGAGACCCAGTACTTC. Translated, it gives CANSQDSPTGQETQYF.

The chain recombines TRBV5-5 with TRBJ2-7; maybe TRBD1 (5 bases). The CDR3 spans 14 residues. Germline CDR1 is SGHKS and CDR2 is YYEKEE (reference sequence). Deletions cut 3 bases from V and 5 bases from J, with 15 bases between. The CDR3 coding sequence is TGTGCCAGCAGCTACGGACACGGACACGACGAGCAGTACTTC. As protein: CASSYGHGHDEQYF.

V is TRBV9 and J is TRBJ2-7; 10 bases match TRBD1. CDR3 length equals 14 residues. Germline CDR1 is SGDLS and CDR2 is YYNGEE. V trimming: 4 bases; J trimming: 2 bases; junction bases outside the gene matches: 3. This CDR3 is CASSPGQGAYEQYF. Here the CDR3 DNA reads TGTGCCAGCAGCCCCGGACAGGGGGCCTACGAGCAGTACTTC.

The V and J genes are TRBV7-8 and TRBJ2-7; D might be TRBD2 (6 bases). The CDR3 loop spans 15 amino acids. Trimming took 4 bases from V and 3 from J, leaving 16 bases between them. From germline, CDR1 is SGHVS and CDR2 FQNEAQ. Here the CDR3 DNA reads TGTGCCAGCAGCTCACTGGGGACTGATGGCTACGAGCAGTACTTC. The encoded protein is CASSSLGTDGYEQYF.

This clone is a singleton in its sample. The chain joins TRBV6-1 to TRBJ1-5, with D unresolved. V lost 1 base and J 2 bases, leaving 3 bases between the germline ends. The germline V gene encodes CDR1 MNHNS and CDR2 SASEGT. There are 13 residues in the CDR3. The CDR3 here is CASSEVGNQPQHF. The CDR3 bases are TGTGCCAGCAGTGAAGTGGGCAATCAGCCCCAGCATTTT.

DNA of the CDR3: TGTGCCAGCAGTCCCGACTATTCTAGCACAGATACGCAGTATTTT. Encoded protein: CASSPDYSSTDTQYF. The chain couples TRBV2 to TRBJ2-3; maybe TRBD2 (5 bases). Trimming shortened V by 5 bases and J by 0 bases, and 12 bases separated the two germline ends. The CDR3 sequence is 15 residues long. Germline V lookup: CDR1 SNHLY, CDR2 FYNNEI.

The V and J genes are TRBV2 and TRBJ2-3; the D call may be TRBD1 or TRBD2 (5 bases each). The CDR3 loop spans 12 amino acids. V was trimmed by 7 bases and J by 3 bases, leaving 8 bases between them. CDR1 and CDR2 (germline): SNHLY, FYNNEI. CDR3 sequence: CASIWGTDTQYF. For the CDR3, the DNA is TGTGCCAGCATATGGGGGACAGATACGCAGTATTTT.

The genes are TRBV6-5 and TRBJ1-2; D not certain. The CDR3 is made up of 11 amino acids. The ends were cut back, 6 bases at V and 5 bases at J, with 7 bases in the middle. CDR1 and CDR2 from the germline V gene are MNHEY and SVGAGI. CDR3 DNA: TGTGCCAGCAGCCACGGGTATGGCTACACCTTC. Amino acids: CASSHGYGYTF.

The genes are TRBV7-6 and TRBJ1-1; D is uncertain. The V and J ends lost 5 bases and 3 bases respectively, with 13 bases between them. Germline V gene lookup returns CDR1 SGHVS and CDR2 FNYEAQ. This CDR3 region has 14 residues. CDR3 bases: TGTGCCAGCAGCCGGGGAACCTGGGACACTGAAGCTTTCTTT. Translated: CASSRGTWDTEAFF.

This CDR3 reads CASSSGTGWFEQFF. Written as DNA, the CDR3 is TGTGCCAGCAGTTCCGGGACAGGGTGGTTTGAGCAGTTCTTC. The genes are TRBV27 and TRBJ2-1, with TRBD1 matching 9 bases. The germline V gene has CDR1 MNHEY and CDR2 SMNVEV (reference sequence). J lost 9 bases, V lost 4 bases, and 7 bases had no gene match. This CDR3 is 14 amino acids long.

The chain recombines TRBV27 with TRBJ2-1, with 8 positions matching TRBD2. Germline CDR1 MNHEY, CDR2 SMNVEV (reference sequence). This CDR3 is 14 amino acids long. J lost 4 bases, V lost 5 bases, and 4 bases had no gene match. The DNA of the CDR3 is TGTGCCAGCAGTCCGGGGGGGCGGTACAATGAGCAGTTCTTC. Translating gives CASSPGGRYNEQFF.

The rearrangement uses TRBV6-1 and TRBJ1-1; unclear D gene. V was cut by 5 bases and J by 6 bases, with 13 bases left in between. The CDR3 has 13 residues. Germline loops: CDR1 MNHNS, CDR2 SASEGT. The CDR3 DNA reads as TGTGCCAGCAGTAAGCGGGGTGTAGCTGAAGCTTTCTTT. Translation: CASSKRGVAEAFF.

Judged by abundance, this clone is medium-sized. This chain connects TRBV7-9 to TRBJ1-2; TRBD1 might be the D (6 bases). The V and J ends lost 5 bases and 1 base respectively, with 14 bases between them. This CDR3 region has 15 residues. Germline-derived CDR1 and CDR2 are SEHNR and FQNEAQ (reference sequence). The CDR3, as DNA: TGTGCCAGCAGCCAACCGGGACAACTTAACTATGGCTACACCTTC. Amino acids: CASSQPGQLNYGYTF.

The V call is TRBV9, the J call TRBJ2-1; 7 bases agree with TRBD1. The V gene's germline CDR1 is SGDLS and CDR2 YYNGEE. The ends lost 4 bases at V and 10 bases at J; junction bases unmatched: 14. The CDR3 runs to 15 residues. CDR3 coding DNA: TGTGCCAGCAGCCCTTTTGGAGCGACGACAGGGGAGCAGTTCTTC. This sequence encodes CASSPFGATTGEQFF.

This clone is medium-sized by share. The rearrangement links TRBV6-1 to TRBJ2-3; 13 bases line up with TRBD2. The germline gives CDR1 MNHNS, CDR2 SASEGT. The CDR3 consists of 15 residues. V shed 8 bases and J 3 bases; nucleotides not matched to a gene: 5. The CDR3 sequence is CASAILAGGTDTQYF. The DNA of the CDR3 is TGTGCCAGCGCGATACTAGCGGGGGGGACAGATACGCAGTATTTT.

The chain combines TRBV5-6 with TRBJ1-1; D possibly corresponds to TRBD1 (5 bases). Germline loops: CDR1 SGHDT, CDR2 YYEEEE. The CDR3 covers 15 residues. V lost 4 bases and J 2 bases, leaving 15 bases between the germline ends. The CDR3 coding sequence is TGTGCCAGCAGCGCCGACGGGACTGGAAACACTGAAGCTTTCTTT. It codes for CASSADGTGNTEAFF.